Below, 11 T cell receptor beta chains from the same sample are listed, as sequenced in a study of spatial heterogeneity in lung cancer. Study results and limitations: Tumor mutation count correlated with how many alpha and beta TCRs expanded intratumorally.

Their target antigens are unknown. This sample's time point: sample taken at primary tumor resection. Each CDR3 protein is one row after TCRdb ran MiXCR on the 5' RACE reads. Among around 2,500 distinct CDR3 sequences listed, 20% to 25% were seen once. Specimen: lung tumor tissue, collected at surgery. Source of these receptors: a male donor with early-stage non-small cell lung cancer.

This clonotype has at least ten counts. Because this beta chain is a stray read in a library intended to capture alpha chains, its abundance should not be given much weight. The chain combines TRBV27 with TRBJ2-1; D remains unclear. The CDR3 covers 15 residues. Trimming stripped 5 bases from V and 0 bases from J, with 11 bases between. Germline V gene data show CDR1 as MNHEY and CDR2 as SMNVEV (reference sequence). The CDR3: CASSLVWSSYNEQFF. The CDR3 DNA reads TGTGCCAGCAGTCTCGTGTGGAGCTCCTACAATGAGCAGTTCTTC.

This clonotype occurred many times. This beta chain slipped into a library made for alpha chains as a stray read, so its size is not meaningful. The chain uses TRBV30 and TRBJ2-5, with 7 bases aligning to TRBD2. The germline gives CDR1 GTSNPN, CDR2 SVGIG (reference sequence). V dropped 7 bases and J dropped 5; count of bases not matched to a gene: 4. This CDR3 is 11 amino acids long. DNA of the CDR3: TGTGCCTTTCACGGGGGGGAGACCCAGTACTTC. As protein: CAFHGGETQYF.

In its sample, this clonotype was seen many times. Since it is a stray read in a library aimed at alpha chains, this beta chain has a size that is not meaningful. The rearrangement uses TRBV5-1 and TRBJ2-3, with 8 nucleotides matching TRBD1. Germline V gene data show CDR1 as SGHRS and CDR2 as YFSETQ. This CDR3 is 15 amino acids long. V gave up 6 bases and J gave up 2 bases; unmatched junction bases: 8. The DNA of the CDR3 is TGCGCCAGCAACCTCCAGGGGGCATTCACAGATACGCAGTATTTT. Translating gives CASNLQGAFTDTQYF. Filled out from reference TRBV5-1 and TRBJ2-3, the complete variable domain reads KAGVTQTPRYLIKTRGQQVTLSCSPISGHRSVSWYQQTPGQGLQFLFEYFSETQRNKGNFPGRFSGRQFSNSRSEMNVSTLELGDSALYLCASNLQGAFTDTQYFGPGTRLTVL.

This clonotype showed up many times. This beta chain is an off-target read within a library intended for alpha chains, so its frequency means little. V usage is TRBV20-1 and J usage is TRBJ1-1; D ambiguous. Germline assignment: CDR1 DFQATT and CDR2 SNEGSKA (reference sequence). Trimming shortened V by 5 bases and J by 1 base, and 8 bases separated the two germline ends. The CDR3 length is 12 residues. CDR3 sequence reads: CSAADGNTEAFF. The CDR3 DNA reads TGCAGTGCTGCCGACGGGAACACTGAAGCTTTCTTT.

In regard to this clonotype: This beta chain appears as a stray read in a library generated for alpha chains; its size is not informative. This sequence joins TRBV27 and TRBJ2-1; no clear D. Germline V gene sequence: CDR1 MNHEY, CDR2 SMNVEV (reference sequence). This CDR3 is built from 11 residues. Trimming shortened V by 8 bases and J by 8 bases, and 10 bases separated the two germline ends. CDR3 sequence reads: CASFGGDEQFF. The CDR3 DNA reads as TGTGCCAGCTTCGGTGGGGATGAGCAGTTCTTC.

The table lists this clonotype with many counts. Since the library was made to target alpha chains, this beta chain is a stray read and its abundance is not meaningful. The chain has TRBV13 and TRBJ2-7; D call uncertain. Trimming stripped 5 bases from V and 5 bases from J, with 10 bases between. Germline-derived CDR1 and CDR2 are PRHDT and FYEKMQ (reference sequence). The CDR3 totals 12 residues. The CDR3 loop is CASSTQDDEQYF. DNA for the CDR3: TGTGCCAGCAGCACCCAGGATGACGAGCAGTACTTC.

This clonotype appeared a few times. The size of this beta chain means little, since it is a stray read in a library made for alpha chains. This rearrangement joins TRBV7-9 to TRBJ1-2, with 9 bases matching TRBD1. Germline V gene sequence: CDR1 SEHNR, CDR2 FQNEAQ (reference sequence). The CDR3 consists of 15 residues. J gave up 3 bases and V 3 bases, and 5 bases lay outside the gene matches. The CDR3 nucleotides read TGTGCCAGCAGCTTCACAGGGGGCGCGGACTATGGCTACACCTTC. The encoded protein is CASSFTGGADYGYTF.

By frequency in the sample, this clonotype is large. This beta chain is a stray sequence in a library constructed for alpha chains; its clone size is not meaningful. The chain couples TRBV12-3 or TRBV12-4 to TRBJ1-1; TRBD1 matches 7 bases. The trim removed 6 bases at V and 6 bases at J, leaving 7 bases unmatched. The CDR3 is 13 residues long. The CDR3 DNA reads as TGTGCCAGCAGGCAGGGGGAGGGCGCTGAAGCTTTCTTT. It codes for CASRQGEGAEAFF.

A word on this clonotype: This beta chain slipped into a library made for alpha chains as a stray read, so its size is not meaningful. The chain has TRBV29-1 and TRBJ1-1; 7 nucleotides line up with TRBD1. The CDR3 spans 14 residues. J was trimmed by 0 bases and V by 7 bases; bases with no gene match: 8. Germline-derived CDR1 and CDR2 are SQVTM and ANQGSEA. DNA of the CDR3: TGCAGCGCCCAGGGACAGAGCATGAACACTGAAGCTTTCTTT. This codes for CSAQGQSMNTEAFF.

This clonotype was recorded a few times. This beta chain was picked up by a library intended for alpha chains and is off target, so its count carries little meaning. This chain connects TRBV5-6 to TRBJ1-1, with 9 bases lining up with TRBD1. With V trimmed by 2 bases and J by 0 bases, 8 bases remained unmatched. Per the germline V gene, CDR1 is SGHDT and CDR2 is YYEEEE. The CDR3 loop spans 17 amino acids. The CDR3 is CASSLDRGSRMNTEAFF. DNA for the CDR3: TGTGCCAGCAGCTTAGACAGGGGGTCGAGAATGAACACTGAAGCTTTCTTT.

Note on this clonotype: This beta chain lies outside the target of a library built for alpha chains; its clone size means little. The rearrangement uses TRBV10-2 and TRBJ1-6, with 7 bases that match TRBD1. The CDR3 runs to 14 residues. Germline CDR1 WSHSY, CDR2 SAAADI. Trimming cost V 7 bases and J 9 bases; bases outside gene matches: 9. The CDR3 DNA reads TGCGCCAGCAACGATAAGACAGGGATTTCACCCCTCCACTTT. Translating it yields CASNDKTGISPLHF.